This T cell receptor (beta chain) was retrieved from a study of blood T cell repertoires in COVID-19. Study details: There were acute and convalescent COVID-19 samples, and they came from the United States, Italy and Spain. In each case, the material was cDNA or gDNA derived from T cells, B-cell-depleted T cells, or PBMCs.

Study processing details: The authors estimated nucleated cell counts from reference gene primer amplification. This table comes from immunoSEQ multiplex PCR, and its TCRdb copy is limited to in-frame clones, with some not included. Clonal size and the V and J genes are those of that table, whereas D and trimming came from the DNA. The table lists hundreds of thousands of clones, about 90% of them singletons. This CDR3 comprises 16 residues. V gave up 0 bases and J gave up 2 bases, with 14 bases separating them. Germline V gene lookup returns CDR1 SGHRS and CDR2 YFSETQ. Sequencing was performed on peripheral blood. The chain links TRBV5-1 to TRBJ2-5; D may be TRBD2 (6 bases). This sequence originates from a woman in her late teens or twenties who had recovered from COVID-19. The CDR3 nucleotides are TGCGCCAGCAGCTTGGCGGGGGACGGGTCGCAAGAGACCCAGTACTTC. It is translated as CASSLAGDGSQETQYF.